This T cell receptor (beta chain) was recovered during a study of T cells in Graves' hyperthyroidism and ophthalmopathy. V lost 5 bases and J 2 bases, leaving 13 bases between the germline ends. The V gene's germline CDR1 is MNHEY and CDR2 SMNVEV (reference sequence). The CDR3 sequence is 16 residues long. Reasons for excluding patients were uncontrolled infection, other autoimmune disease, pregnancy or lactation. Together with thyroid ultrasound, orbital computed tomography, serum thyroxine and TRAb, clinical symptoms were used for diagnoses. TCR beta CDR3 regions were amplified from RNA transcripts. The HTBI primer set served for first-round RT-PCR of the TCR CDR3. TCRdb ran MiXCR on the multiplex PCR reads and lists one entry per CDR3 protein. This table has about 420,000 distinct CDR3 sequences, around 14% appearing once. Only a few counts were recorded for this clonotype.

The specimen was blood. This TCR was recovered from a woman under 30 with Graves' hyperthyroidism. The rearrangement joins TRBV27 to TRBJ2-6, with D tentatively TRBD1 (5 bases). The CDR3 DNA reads TGTGCCAGCAGTCCCCCCCAGGGTCCTGGGGCCAACGTCCTGACTTTC. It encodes CASSPPQGPGANVLTF. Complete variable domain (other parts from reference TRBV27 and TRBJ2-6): EAQVTQNPRYLITVTGKKLTVTCSQNMNHEYMSWYRQDPGLGLRQIYYSMNVEVTDKGDVPEGYKVSRKEKRNFPLILESPSPNQTSLYFCASSPPQGPGANVLTFGAGSRLTVL.